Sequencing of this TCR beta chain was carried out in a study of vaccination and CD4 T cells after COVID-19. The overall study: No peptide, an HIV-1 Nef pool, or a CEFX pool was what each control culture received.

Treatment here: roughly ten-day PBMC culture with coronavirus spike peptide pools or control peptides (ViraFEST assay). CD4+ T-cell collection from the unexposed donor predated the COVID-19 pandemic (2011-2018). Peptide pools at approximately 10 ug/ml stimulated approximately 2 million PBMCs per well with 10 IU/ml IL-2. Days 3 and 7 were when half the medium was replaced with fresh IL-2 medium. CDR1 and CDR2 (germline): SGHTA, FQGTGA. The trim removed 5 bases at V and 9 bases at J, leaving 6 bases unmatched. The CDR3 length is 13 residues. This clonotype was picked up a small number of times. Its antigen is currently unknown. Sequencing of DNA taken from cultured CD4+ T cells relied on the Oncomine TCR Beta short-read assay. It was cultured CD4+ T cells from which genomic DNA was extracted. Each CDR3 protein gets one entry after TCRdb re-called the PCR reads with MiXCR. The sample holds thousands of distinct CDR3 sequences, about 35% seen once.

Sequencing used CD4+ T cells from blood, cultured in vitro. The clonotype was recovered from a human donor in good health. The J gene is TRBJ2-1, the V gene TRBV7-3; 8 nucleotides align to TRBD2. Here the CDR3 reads CASSPGLAGEQFF. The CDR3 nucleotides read TGTGCCAGCAGCCCCGGGCTAGCGGGTGAGCAGTTCTTC.